Listed below are T cell receptor beta chains from one sample, sequenced in a study of cytomegalovirus exposure and HLA in healthy donors. Clones were sequenced by immunoSEQ multiplex PCR, and TCRdb holds only the in-frame ones, with some missing. This sample has 150,000 to 200,000 clones, with about 83% found just once. Specimen: PBMCs. All receptors derive from a woman between 18 and 30 years old in good health and CMV-seronegative. CDR3s include the opening cysteine and the closing phenylalanine or tryptophan. A D gene is named only where the DNA matches it firmly. Expanded clones get a size class; other rows say once, few or many, or leave the size out.

D gene,clone size,J gene,V gene,CDR3 DNA,CDR3 protein
TRBD2,NA,TRBJ2-3,TRBV5-1,TGCGCCAGCAGCTTAATGCGGGGCGGGAGTCCAGATACGCAGTATTTT,CASSLMRGGSPDTQYF
TRBD1,NA,TRBJ1-1,TRBV6-5,TGTGCCAGCAACTTGGACAGGGCGAACACTGAAGCTTTCTTT,CASNLDRANTEAFF
TRBD1,NA,TRBJ2-7,TRBV29-1,TGCAGCGGCATCCCTGGGACAGGGGGCACCGAGCAGTACTTC,CSGIPGTGGTEQYF
TRBD1,NA,TRBJ1-6,TRBV10-3,TGTGCCATCAGACCCAGGGGGCGAGATTCACCCCTCCACTTT,CAIRPRGRDSPLHF
NA,NA,TRBJ1-4,TRBV18,TGTGCCAGCTCACCCGATGAAAAACTGTTTTTT,CASSPDEKLFF
NA,few,TRBJ1-5,TRBV6-4,TGTGCCAGCAGATTCTCAGCCCAGCATTTT,CASRFSAQHF
TRBD2,NA,TRBJ2-1,TRBV7-9,TGTGCCAGCAGCTCGCTAGCGGGTGCCTACAATGAGCAGTTCTTC,CASSSLAGAYNEQFF
TRBD1,few,TRBJ2-7,TRBV18,TGTGCCAGCTCACCACCCGGGACAGGGGTCCACGAGCAGTACTTC,CASSPPGTGVHEQYF
TRBD2,NA,TRBJ2-2,TRBV19,TGTGCCAGTAGTATGGGAGGGTATACGAACACCGGGGAGCTGTTTTTT,CASSMGGYTNTGELFF
TRBD2,NA,TRBJ2-1,TRBV6-1,TGTGCCAGCAGTGATTTGGGACTAGCGGTCTACAATGAGCAGTTCTTC,CASSDLGLAVYNEQFF
TRBD2,NA,TRBJ2-5,TRBV5-1,TGCGCCAGCAGCGGGACGACTAGCGGTCCACAAGAGACCCAGTACTTC,CASSGTTSGPQETQYF
NA,few,TRBJ1-1,TRBV5-4,TGTGCCAGCAGCTTCAGGGCCTTGAACACTGAAGCTTTCTTT,CASSFRALNTEAFF
TRBD2,NA,TRBJ2-1,TRBV19,TGTGCCAGTAGTATAATCTGGCGGGGGGGTTTTAGCTCCTACAATGAGCAGTTCTTC,CASSIIWRGGFSSYNEQFF